The clone carrying this T cell receptor (beta chain) was detected only once. The PCR had 60 Vbeta and 13 Jbeta primers. Clones were read by immunoSEQ multiplex PCR, and TCRdb kept only the in-frame ones, dropping some. The profile shows under 150,000 clones, roughly four fifths of them singletons. The V and J ends lost 6 bases and 5 bases, in that order; junction bases with no gene match: 5. The CDR3 is made up of 15 amino acids. These data originate in a study of cytomegalovirus exposure and HLA in healthy donors. Specimen: PBMCs. The chain couples TRBV6-7 to TRBJ2-1; 12 nucleotides match TRBD2. TRBV6-7 is classed as an ORF, of uncertain function. This receptor was obtained from a woman in her forties or fifties in good health and CMV-seronegative. CDR3 nucleotide sequence: TGTGCCAGCAGAAAGACTAGCGGGGGTCACAATGAGCAGTTCTTC. This sequence encodes CASRKTSGGHNEQFF.